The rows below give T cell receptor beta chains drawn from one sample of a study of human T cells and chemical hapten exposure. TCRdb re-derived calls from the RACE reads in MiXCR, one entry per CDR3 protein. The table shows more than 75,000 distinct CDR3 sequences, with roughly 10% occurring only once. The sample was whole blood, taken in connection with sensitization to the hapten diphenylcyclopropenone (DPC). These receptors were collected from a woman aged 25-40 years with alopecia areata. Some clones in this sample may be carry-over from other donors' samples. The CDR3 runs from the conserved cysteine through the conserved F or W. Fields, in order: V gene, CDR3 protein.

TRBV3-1,CASSQAPMEKLFF
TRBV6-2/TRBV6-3,CASRPGQDDYGYTF
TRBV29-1,CSVDTGTGFYEQFF
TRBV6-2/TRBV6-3,CASTPDGQETQYF
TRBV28,CASTVTGLRYEQYF
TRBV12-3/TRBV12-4,CASSLNGDSNSPLHF
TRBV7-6,CASSLVDSSYNEQFF
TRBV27,CAGSLTGIAEQYF
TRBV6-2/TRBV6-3,CASSFLASAEQFF
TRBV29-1,CSPPEGQVALLNANTGELFF
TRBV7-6,CASSLIRNTEAFF
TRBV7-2,CASSPQRGRETQYF
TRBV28,CASSSTGTAPEAFF
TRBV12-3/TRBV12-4,CASSSGYNTEAFF
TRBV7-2,CASSSGQIPYNEQFF
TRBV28,CASTNLGGGLNTEAFF
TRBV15,CATSRDVTAGEGNTIYF
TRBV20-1,CSAPLGLDTQYF
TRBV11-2,CASSLGTLVSGANVLTF
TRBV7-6,CASSLDGGPTTPLHF
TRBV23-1,CASSHTPRQGGSPLHF
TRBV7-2,CASSAGPYGYTF
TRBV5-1,CASSSVGQAAHEQYF
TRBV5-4,CASSQLQGGNTDTQYF
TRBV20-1,CSARSLNTEAFF
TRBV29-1,CSVIGLQETQYF
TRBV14,CASSQDSSDTEAFF